This TCR beta chain was sequenced in a study of blood T cell repertoires in COVID-19. Sequencing used immunoSEQ multiplex PCR; TCRdb keeps in-frame clones, though not all of them. Of some 150,000 clones in the sample, around 80% were seen once. The CDR3 runs 13 residues. The germline CDR1 and CDR2 sequences are SGDLS and YYNGEE. Losses at the gene ends were 1 base for V and 5 bases for J; bases not matched to a gene: 0. Sequenced material: peripheral blood. This TCR was recovered from a man aged 55 to 70 with acute or convalescent COVID-19. The chain combines TRBV9 with TRBJ1-5; 7 bases map to TRBD1. CDR3 DNA: TGTGCCAGCAGCGTAACAGGGGATCAGCCCCAGCATTTT. The encoded protein is CASSVTGDQPQHF.